Listed below are T cell receptor beta chains from one sample, sequenced in a study of T cell changes during pregnancy in multiple sclerosis. Sequencing was performed with immunoSEQ multiplex PCR; in TCRdb, only in-frame clones are kept and a portion is missing. In the table there are 95,000 to 150,000 clones, roughly 92% of which are singletons. This material consisted of peripheral blood, taken before pregnancy. All receptors derive from a female donor with multiple sclerosis, enrolled in a pregnancy study. The CDR3 runs from the conserved cysteine through the conserved F or W. The order of the fields is D gene, clone size, J gene, V gene, CDR3 DNA, CDR3 protein. D genes are given only for firm matches. Expanded clones are given a class, and other clones once, few, many or no size at all.

>-|-|TRBJ2-6|TRBV7-8
TGTGCCAGCAGCTCCGGATCCGGGGGGGCCAACGTCCTGACTTTC
CASSSGSGGANVLTF
>TRBD1|-|TRBJ1-4|TRBV7-9
TGTGCCAGCAGCCACGATGGTCGCAGGGGGAATGAAAAACTGTTTTTT
CASSHDGRRGNEKLFF
>-|-|TRBJ2-2|TRBV5-6
TGTGCCAGCAGCTATCTAACCGGGGAGCTGTTTTTT
CASSYLTGELFF
>TRBD2|-|TRBJ2-5|TRBV5-1
TGCGCCAGCAGCCTGGCCGGGGCGGGAGGTCCAGAGACCCAGTACTTC
CASSLAGAGGPETQYF
>-|-|TRBJ1-2|TRBV19
TGTGCCAGTAGTGCCAGCCCACAGGGACGCTATGGCTACACCTTC
CASSASPQGRYGYTF
>-|-|TRBJ2-1|TRBV5-1
TGCGCCAGCAGCCAGGGAGGACAGGTCCGACAGGGAGTCTTGGATGGGTCCATTTACAATGAGCAGTTCTTC
CASSQGGQVRQGVLDGSIYNEQFF
>TRBD1|-|TRBJ1-4|TRBV27
TGTGCCAGCAGTGCCGGGACAGGGATGAATGAAAAACTGTTTTTT
CASSAGTGMNEKLFF
>-|once|TRBJ1-3|TRBV4-1
TGCGCCAGCAGCCAAGATTCGTACGAACTCTCTGGAAACACCATATATTTT
CASSQDSYELSGNTIYF
>TRBD2|once|TRBJ2-1|TRBV9
TGTGCCAGCAGCGCCTTCGGGGGGGAGGCCTACAATGAGCAGTTCTTC
CASSAFGGEAYNEQFF
>-|-|TRBJ2-5|TRBV27
TGTGCCAGCAGTTTTAGTTCAGGGGATCGAGGCGAGACCCAGTACTTC
CASSFSSGDRGETQYF
>TRBD1|once|TRBJ1-2|TRBV5-4
TGTGCCAGCAGCGCGGGACAGGGGGTATATGGCTACACCTTC
CASSAGQGVYGYTF
>TRBD2|-|TRBJ2-3|TRBV28
TGTGCCAGCAGTTTGCCGGGGTGGGAGGGAAACACAGATACGCAGTATTTT
CASSLPGWEGNTDTQYF
>-|-|TRBJ1-1|TRBV6-5
TGTGCCAGCAGTTACGAGACAGGTATGAACACTGAAGCTTTCTTT
CASSYETGMNTEAFF
>TRBD1|-|TRBJ1-5|TRBV9
TGTGCCAGCAGCGCGACAGGGAATAGCAATCAGCCCCAGCATTTT
CASSATGNSNQPQHF
>-|-|TRBJ2-7|TRBV9
TGTGCCAGCAGCGTATTCGGTCAGGGGCCCTACGAGCAGTACTTC
CASSVFGQGPYEQYF
>TRBD2|-|TRBJ2-2|TRBV5-1
TGCGCCAGCAGCTTGGGTCCAGCGGGAGCCAAGAACACCGGGGAGCTGTTTTTT
CASSLGPAGAKNTGELFF
>-|-|TRBJ1-4|TRBV30
TGTGCCTGGTCGCGACCAGGAAATGAAAAACTGTTTTTT
CAWSRPGNEKLFF
>TRBD1|-|TRBJ1-2|TRBV30
TGTGCCTGGGGGAGGACAGGACATAATGGCTACACCTTC
CAWGRTGHNGYTF
>-|-|TRBJ1-2|TRBV28
TGTGCCAGCAGCTGGGTAAACAGTGGAGGCTACACCTTC
CASSWVNSGGYTF
>-|-|TRBJ1-6|TRBV18
TGTGCCAGCTCACTATCCAAGGACAGAGTAAATTCACCCCTCCACTTT
CASSLSKDRVNSPLHF
>TRBD2|-|TRBJ2-7|TRBV5-1
TGCGCCAGCAGCTTCCTTACTAGCGGAGACTACGAGCAGTACTTC
CASSFLTSGDYEQYF
>-|-|TRBJ1-5|TRBV28
TGTGCCAGCAGTTTGTCAGGGAACAATCAGCCCCAGCATTTT
CASSLSGNNQPQHF
>-|-|TRBJ2-1|TRBV13
TGTGCCAGCAGCTTCTATAGTAGAATAGACTCCACCTCCTACAATGAGCAGTTCTTC
CASSFYSRIDSTSYNEQFF
>-|-|TRBJ2-7|TRBV5-1
TGCGCCAGCAGCTTGATCGGGGACAGACCGGGAGCGTGGGAGCAGTACTTC
CASSLIGDRPGAWEQYF
>-|-|TRBJ1-2|TRBV5-4
TGTGCCAGCAGCTTGCAGGGGTGGGACTATGGCTACACCTTC
CASSLQGWDYGYTF
>TRBD2|-|TRBJ2-1|TRBV5-4
TGTGCCAGCAGCTTGGCCGGAATTGGGGGGGGTGAGCAGTTCTTC
CASSLAGIGGGEQFF
>TRBD1|once|TRBJ1-1|TRBV29-1
TGCAGCGTTGAGGACAGGGGTAATGTCGAAGCTTTCTTT
CSVEDRGNVEAFF
>TRBD1|-|TRBJ1-5|TRBV5-1
TGCGCCAGCAGCATCGGACAGGGCGATCAGCCCCAGCATTTT
CASSIGQGDQPQHF
>TRBD1|-|TRBJ1-1|TRBV14
TGTGCCAGCAGCCAGACAGGGCTGGGGTCTGAAGCTTTCTTT
CASSQTGLGSEAFF
>-|-|TRBJ2-2|TRBV10-3
TGTGCCATCAGTGAAGGGGGTGTCGGGGAGCTGTTTTTT
CAISEGGVGELFF
>-|-|TRBJ1-2|TRBV18
TGTGCCAGCTCCCCCCTGGCAGACCGAGGATATGGCTACACCTTC
CASSPLADRGYGYTF
>-|once|TRBJ1-5|TRBV6-1
TGTGCCAGCAGTGAGCAGGGATGGAGTCAGCCCCAGCATTTT
CASSEQGWSQPQHF
>TRBD1|-|TRBJ1-1|TRBV10-3
TGTGCCATCAGTGACGGGACAGGGGGCAGTATCGGCACTGAAGCTTTCTTT
CAISDGTGGSIGTEAFF
>TRBD1|-|TRBJ1-3|TRBV9
TGTGCCAGCAGCGGAATTGTCAGGGGGAGAGGAAACACCATATATTTT
CASSGIVRGRGNTIYF
>-|-|TRBJ1-1|TRBV6-6
TGTGCCAGCAGTTACGGCGGAAACACTGAAGCTTTCTTT
CASSYGGNTEAFF
>-|-|TRBJ1-5|TRBV27
TGTGCCAGCAGTTTATCGGGGGGAGGTGGCAATCAGCCCCAGCATTTT
CASSLSGGGGNQPQHF
>TRBD1|-|TRBJ1-2|TRBV27
TGTGCCAGCAGTTTGACGGACAGGGCTGGCTACACCTTC
CASSLTDRAGYTF
>TRBD2|-|TRBJ2-1|TRBV11-3
TGTGCCAGCAGCTTAGCGGGAGGCCCCAATGAGCAGTTCTTC
CASSLAGGPNEQFF
>TRBD1|once|TRBJ1-2|TRBV30
TGTGCCTGGTCCCTAACAGGGGGGAATGGCTACACCTTC
CAWSLTGGNGYTF
>-|-|TRBJ2-7|TRBV5-6
TGTGCCAGCAGCGCACCAACCGGGGGGCTGGAGGGTCGCTCCTACGAGCAGTACTTC
CASSAPTGGLEGRSYEQYF
>-|-|TRBJ2-1|TRBV2
TGTGCCAGCAGTGCAGGGTACAATGAGCAGTTCTTC
CASSAGYNEQFF
>TRBD1|-|TRBJ1-5|TRBV29-1
TGCAGCGTTACCTTCGGGACAGCAATTAATAGCAATCAGCCCCAGCATTTT
CSVTFGTAINSNQPQHF
>TRBD2|-|TRBJ2-7|TRBV7-2
TGTGCCAGCAGCCCTAGACTAGCGATCTACGAGCAGTACTTC
CASSPRLAIYEQYF
>-|-|TRBJ1-4|TRBV5-1
TGCGCCAGCAGCCAGGGACACCTAGAAAAACTGTTTTTT
CASSQGHLEKLFF
>TRBD2|-|TRBJ2-5|TRBV6-1
TGTGCCAGCAGAGGACTAGCGGGGAACCAGTACTTC
CASRGLAGNQYF
>TRBD1|-|TRBJ1-5|TRBV7-3
TGTGCCAGCAGCGCACCGGGGTCTCGACAGGGTAGGAGCAATCAGCCCCAGCATTTT
CASSAPGSRQGRSNQPQHF
>TRBD1|-|TRBJ2-7|TRBV28
TGTGCCAGCAGTATGACAGGGAAGAACGAGCAGTACTTC
CASSMTGKNEQYF
>TRBD1|-|TRBJ2-3|TRBV7-6
TGTGCCAGCAGCTCCCCTATTACAGGGGGCGAGACAGATACGCAGTATTTT
CASSSPITGGETDTQYF
>TRBD2|-|TRBJ2-3|TRBV6-1
TGTGCCAGCTCTGCCGCGGGAGGGGTATCAGATACGCAGTATTTT
CASSAAGGVSDTQYF
>-|-|TRBJ2-7|TRBV1
TGCACCAGCAGCCTTAACGGAGGTTCCTACGAGCAGTACTTC
CTSSLNGGSYEQYF
>TRBD2|once|TRBJ2-1|TRBV27
TGTGCCAGCAGTTTATGGTCGGGAGGGACTCCAGGATCCCAGTTCTTC
CASSLWSGGTPGSQFF
>TRBD2|-|TRBJ2-3|TRBV6-4
TGTGCCAGCAGTGAAGTAGCGGGGGCAGATACGCAGTATTTT
CASSEVAGADTQYF
>TRBD2|-|TRBJ2-1|TRBV6-5
TGTGCCAGCAGTTGGACTAGCGGGAGATATGAGCAGTTCTTC
CASSWTSGRYEQFF
>-|once|TRBJ1-2|TRBV19
TGTGCCAGTAGTCGGGGTTATGGCTACACCTTC
CASSRGYGYTF
>-|-|TRBJ1-1|TRBV6-5
TGTGCCAGCAGTTACAGACAAGCGGGGAATGCTTTCTTT
CASSYRQAGNAFF
>-|-|TRBJ1-6|TRBV7-2
TGTGCCAGCAGCTTAAGAGCCCAGGGGTTTTATAATTCACCCCTCCACTTT
CASSLRAQGFYNSPLHF
>TRBD1|few|TRBJ2-7|TRBV6-1
TGTGCCAGCAGTATGCGGACAGGATCCATGTACGAGCAGTACTTC
CASSMRTGSMYEQYF